In its sample, the clone carrying this T cell receptor beta chain is large. The germline CDR1 and CDR2 sequences are MDHEN and SYDVKM. V was pared by 3 bases and J by 1 base, with 4 bases of the junction left unmatched. The CDR3 spans 16 residues. The data belong to a study of lung T cells in sarcoidosis with Löfgren's syndrome. TCRdb analysed the reads with MiXCR anew, one entry per CDR3 protein. The repertoire includes about 2,500 distinct CDR3 sequences, about 29% of them detected once, and about 9.5% sits in the top ten. Material for sequencing was CD4+ T cells from PBMCs. The receptor was derived from a human donor with sarcoidosis (Löfgren's syndrome or another form), or a control subject (not recorded which). This rearrangement joins TRBV28 to TRBJ2-1, with 9 bases that match TRBD1. The CDR3 spells CASSFGTGISYNEQFF. The CDR3 nucleotides are TGTGCCAGCAGTTTTGGGACAGGGATATCCTACAATGAGCAGTTCTTC.